The clone carrying this TCR beta chain was recorded at least ten times. Its antigen is not known. This CDR3 contains 13 residues. Trimming took off 7 bases at V and 2 bases at J, with 11 bases between the two ends. The data were taken from a study of spatial heterogeneity in lung cancer. Looking at the study overall: Detection consistently captured more beta-chain sequences than alpha-chain sequences. Findings of the study overall: Circulating ubiquitous expanded tumor TCRs were observed more frequently at resection than at follow-up.

Time point denoted: sample taken at primary tumor resection. Samples were obtained from 70 or so donors, all untreated early-stage non-small cell lung cancer patients. Whole RNA came from tumor, nontumor lung or frozen PBMC and was sequenced without being sorted. MiXCR was run by TCRdb on the 5' RACE reads, yielding one entry per CDR3 protein. Of 20,000 to 25,000 distinct CDR3 sequences listed, about 5% are singletons. The V and J genes are TRBV12-3 or TRBV12-4 and TRBJ1-1; D remains ambiguous. The clonotype was recovered from a male donor with early-stage non-small cell lung cancer. The sample here was PBMCs, taken at surgery. The CDR3 region has the DNA TGTGCCAGCACTAGACCGATTAACACTGAAGCTTTCTTT. Translation gives CASTRPINTEAFF.